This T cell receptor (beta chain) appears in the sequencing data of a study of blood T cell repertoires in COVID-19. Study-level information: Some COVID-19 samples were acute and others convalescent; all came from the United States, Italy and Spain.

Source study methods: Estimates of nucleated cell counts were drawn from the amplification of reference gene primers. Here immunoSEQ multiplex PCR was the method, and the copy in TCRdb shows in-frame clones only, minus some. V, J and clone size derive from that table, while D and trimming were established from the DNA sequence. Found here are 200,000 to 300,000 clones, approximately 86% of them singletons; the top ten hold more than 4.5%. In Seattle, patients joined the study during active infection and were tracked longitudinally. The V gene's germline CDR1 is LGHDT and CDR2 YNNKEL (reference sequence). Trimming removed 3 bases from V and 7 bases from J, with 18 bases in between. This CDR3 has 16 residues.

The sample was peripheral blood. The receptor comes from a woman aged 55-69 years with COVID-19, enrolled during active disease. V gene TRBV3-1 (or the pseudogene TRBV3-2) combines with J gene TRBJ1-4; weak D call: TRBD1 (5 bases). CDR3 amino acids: CASSQRSGGGGEKLFF. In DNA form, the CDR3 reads TGTGCCAGCAGCCAGCGGTCGGGGGGTGGTGGTGAAAAACTGTTTTTT.